Listed here are 27 T cell receptor beta chains from one sample, sequenced in a study of shared clonotypes between healthy human individuals. Sequencing used immunoSEQ multiplex PCR; TCRdb keeps in-frame clones, though not all of them. The sample carries approximately 2.5 million clones, 93% recorded once. Sequencing was carried out using naive CD4+ T cells from PBMCs. As to subset: CD45RA+ positively selected. These receptors were obtained from a man younger than 35 in good health. Some clones in this sample may be carry-over from other donors' samples.

The chain uses TRBV14 and TRBJ2-1; TRBD2 matches 7 bases. The CDR3 runs 16 residues. The ends lost 1 base at V and 0 bases at J; junction bases unmatched: 3. Germline V gene data show CDR1 as SGHDN and CDR2 as FVKESK. Here the CDR3 reads CASSQALAASYNEQFF. CDR3 coding DNA: TGTGCCAGCAGCCAAGCGCTAGCGGCCTCCTACAATGAGCAGTTCTTC.

This rearrangement joins TRBV6-5 to TRBJ1-3; D possibly corresponds to TRBD1 (5 bases). Trimming removed 2 bases at V and 2 bases at J, with 10 bases between. The germline gives CDR1 MNHEY, CDR2 SVGAGI. The CDR3 extends over 15 amino acids. The CDR3 loop reads CASSYGARAGNTIYF. The CDR3 region has the DNA TGTGCCAGCAGTTACGGGGCGCGGGCTGGAAACACCATATATTTT.

This rearrangement joins TRBV6-1 to TRBJ2-7; 8 bases agree with TRBD2. This CDR3 has 15 amino acids. CDR1 MNHNS and CDR2 SASEGT come from the germline V gene. The ends lost 4 bases at V and 0 bases at J; junction bases unmatched: 5. CDR3 sequence (DNA): TGTGCCAGCAGTGGGATAGCGGGGAGCTCCTACGAGCAGTACTTC. Amino acids: CASSGIAGSSYEQYF.

The CDR3 spells CASSSRTEPDTQYF. The CDR3 region has the DNA TGTGCCAGCAGTTCAAGGACAGAACCAGATACGCAGTATTTT. The gene calls are TRBV27 and TRBJ2-3, with D perhaps TRBD1 (6 bases). CDR1 is MNHEY and CDR2 is SMNVEV in the germline V gene (reference sequence). V was cut by 4 bases and J by 4 bases, with 12 bases left in between. The CDR3 contains 14 residues.

The chain has TRBV28 and TRBJ2-2; D not certain. The CDR3 covers 12 residues. The germline V gene has CDR1 MDHEN and CDR2 SYDVKM. Trimming removed 6 bases from V and 2 bases from J, with 4 bases in between. The CDR3 region has the DNA TGTGCCAGCAGGAAAAACACCGGGGAGCTGTTTTTT. Encoded protein: CASRKNTGELFF. Filled out from reference TRBV28 and TRBJ2-2, the complete variable domain reads DVKVTQSSRYLVKRTGEKVFLECVQDMDHENMFWYRQDPGLGLRLIYFSYDVKMKEKGDIPEGYSVSREKKERFSLILESASTNQTSMYLCASRKNTGELFFGEGSRLTVL.

The chain carries TRBV27 and TRBJ1-5; D not resolved. Trimming shortened V by 3 bases and J by 11 bases, and 14 bases separated the two germline ends. CDR1 is MNHEY and CDR2 is SMNVEV in the germline V gene (reference sequence). The CDR3 is made up of 13 amino acids. CDR3: CASSFLPPRTQHF. The CDR3 DNA sequence: TGTGCCAGCAGTTTTCTTCCCCCCCGGACCCAGCATTTT.

The V gene is TRBV11-1, the J gene TRBJ2-1, with 10 bases that match TRBD2. The CDR3 runs 17 residues. The germline V gene has CDR1 SGHAT and CDR2 FQDESV (reference sequence). V lost 2 bases, J lost 7 bases, and 11 bases stayed unmatched. The CDR3 protein is CASSLRASGRSRNEQFF. In DNA, the CDR3 is TGTGCCAGCAGCTTAAGGGCTAGCGGGAGAAGTAGGAATGAGCAGTTCTTC.

The rearrangement uses TRBV6-4 and TRBJ2-1; TRBD2 matches 14 bases. J gave up 10 bases and V 6 bases, and 8 bases lay outside the gene matches. CDR3 size: 15 residues. The germline V gene has CDR1 MRHNA and CDR2 SNTAGT. CDR3 sequence reads: CASRPGLAGEGEQFF. The CDR3 coding sequence is TGTGCCAGCAGACCGGGACTAGCGGGAGAGGGGGAGCAGTTCTTC.

The chain combines TRBV9 with TRBJ2-2, with 7 bases aligning to TRBD2. The V and J ends lost 0 bases and 5 bases, in that order; junction bases with no gene match: 4. CDR3 size: 15 residues. Germline V lookup: CDR1 SGDLS, CDR2 YYNGEE. In DNA form, the CDR3 reads TGTGCCAGCAGCGTAGGCGGGAGCAGTACCGGGGAGCTGTTTTTT. It codes for CASSVGGSSTGELFF.

V usage is TRBV28 and J usage is TRBJ2-1; D perhaps matches TRBD1 (5 bases). The CDR3 consists of 13 residues. V was clipped by 8 bases and J by 8 bases, with 16 bases between them. Germline CDR1 is MDHEN and CDR2 is SYDVKM. The DNA for the CDR3 is TGTGCCAGCCTAAAAGCCCAGGGCGATGAGCAGTTCTTC. Protein sequence: CASLKAQGDEQFF.

This chain connects TRBV18 to TRBJ2-7; D is undetermined. CDR3 length: 15 residues. CDR1 KGHSH and CDR2 LQKENI come from the germline V gene. The V gene lost 3 bases and the J gene lost 6 bases, with 18 bases spanning the gap. CDR3 DNA: TGTGCCAGCTCACCGATCCCAGGCCCTTTTGGCGAGCAGTACTTC. Residues: CASSPIPGPFGEQYF. Full variable domain (outside the CDR3, taken from reference TRBV18 and TRBJ2-7): NAGVMQNPRHLVRRRGQEARLRCSPMKGHSHVYWYRQLPEEGLKFMVYLQKENIIDESGMPKERFSAEFPKEGPSILRIQQVVRGDSAAYFCASSPIPGPFGEQYFGPGTRLTVT.

Worth noting for this clone: Other DNA sequences from this sample encode an identical CDR3 as well. The chain employs TRBV5-1 and TRBJ2-5; D gene uncertain. Trimming cost V 0 bases and J 4 bases, with 7 bases left between them. Per the germline V gene, CDR1 is SGHRS and CDR2 is YFSETQ. The CDR3 spans 13 residues. CDR3 in DNA: TGCGCCAGCAGCTTGGTTCCCGGAGAGACCCAGTACTTC. The encoded protein is CASSLVPGETQYF.

This clone was detected only once. This chain links TRBV2 with TRBJ1-5; tentative D call: TRBD1 (6 bases). CDR1 SNHLY and CDR2 FYNNEI come from the germline V gene. This CDR3 has 13 amino acids. V was trimmed by 4 bases and J by 5 bases, leaving 9 bases between them. CDR3 amino acids: CASSGQVDQPQHF. CDR3 sequence (DNA): TGTGCCAGCAGTGGACAGGTGGATCAGCCCCAGCATTTT.

This chain uses TRBV6-1 with TRBJ2-2, with 9 bases aligning to TRBD1. This CDR3 has 14 residues. The trim removed 7 bases at V and 6 bases at J, leaving 6 bases unmatched. CDR1 and CDR2 (germline): MNHNS, SASEGT. CDR3 region: CASTGQGTAGELFF. The DNA for the CDR3 is TGTGCCAGCACTGGACAGGGGACCGCCGGGGAGCTGTTTTTT.

A remark on this clone: Distinct nucleotide sequences in the sample also encode this CDR3. The chain carries TRBV20-1 and TRBJ2-7; D is undetermined. V was shortened by 6 bases and J by 2 bases, with 5 bases between the two germline ends. The V gene's germline CDR1 is DFQATT and CDR2 SNEGSKA (reference sequence). CDR3 length: 10 amino acids. The CDR3 is CSARAYEQYF. The CDR3 DNA sequence: TGCAGTGCAAGGGCCTACGAGCAGTACTTC.

The chain uses TRBV7-9 and TRBJ2-1, with D possibly TRBD2 on 6 matching bases. The CDR3 length is 15 residues. From germline, CDR1 is SEHNR and CDR2 FQNEAQ (reference sequence). Between the trimmed V and J ends, which lost 4 bases and 0 bases, there was a span of 10 bases. DNA of the CDR3: TGTGCCAGCAGCTCAAGACTAGGCTCCTACAATGAGCAGTTCTTC. As protein: CASSSRLGSYNEQFF.

The gene calls are TRBV30 and TRBJ2-1, with D perhaps matching TRBD1 or TRBD2 (6 bases each). The length of the CDR3 is 16 residues. In germline, CDR1 is GTSNPN, CDR2 SVGIG (reference sequence). V was pared by 4 bases and J by 4 bases, with 20 bases between. The CDR3 DNA reads as TGTGCCTGGACTCCCTGGAGGGGGGTCGATTACAATGAGCAGTTCTTC. Translated: CAWTPWRGVDYNEQFF.

The J gene is TRBJ1-1, the V gene TRBV10-3; no reliable D call. With 2 bases removed from V and 7 bases from J, the gap between germline ends came to 14 bases. CDR1 is ENHRY and CDR2 is SYGVKD in the germline V gene. CDR3 length equals 14 residues. The CDR3 region is CAISERSTPFEAFF. The CDR3 nucleotides read TGTGCCATCAGTGAGAGGTCGACACCATTTGAAGCTTTCTTT.

This chain uses TRBV5-5 with TRBJ2-5; maybe TRBD1 (6 bases). The CDR3 runs 15 residues. Germline V gene lookup returns CDR1 SGHKS and CDR2 YYEKEE (reference sequence). V was trimmed by 4 bases and J by 5 bases, leaving 18 bases between them. The CDR3 DNA is TGTGCCAGCAGCGAACCGCTCAGGGGCCGGGAGACCCAGTACTTC. Amino acid sequence: CASSEPLRGRETQYF.

Here the CDR3 reads CASSPLRETETQYF. In DNA, the CDR3 is TGCGCCAGCAGCCCCCTTCGGGAGACAGAGACCCAGTACTTC. The V call is TRBV5-1, the J call TRBJ2-5; D might be TRBD2 (6 bases). V dropped 4 bases and J dropped 4 bases, with 14 bases sitting between them. This CDR3 comprises 14 residues. Germline CDR1 and CDR2: SGHRS and YFSETQ.

The chain joins TRBV28 to TRBJ1-3; no definite D call. This CDR3 is built from 15 residues. The ends were cut back, 6 bases at V and 4 bases at J, with 16 bases in the middle. From germline, CDR1 is MDHEN and CDR2 SYDVKM. DNA of the CDR3: TGTGCCAGCAGACCCACCACTAAGGAAGGAAACACCATATATTTT. Its translation: CASRPTTKEGNTIYF.

This clone appeared a single time. V and J are TRBV30 and TRBJ1-2; 7 nucleotides align to TRBD1. Unmatched junction bases numbered 5, after V lost 0 bases and J lost 7 bases. The CDR3 is 13 residues long. Germline CDR1 and CDR2: GTSNPN and SVGIG (reference sequence). Here the CDR3 DNA reads TGTGCCTGGAGTGTGGCAGGGGGAACTGGCTACACCTTC. It translates to CAWSVAGGTGYTF.

In this sample, this clone turned up once. The J gene is TRBJ1-3, the V gene TRBV7-9; D gene unclear. The CDR3 extends over 13 amino acids. Germline CDR1 SEHNR, CDR2 FQNEAQ (reference sequence). Trimming removed 2 bases at V and 4 bases at J, with 6 bases between. The CDR3 sequence is CASSLLAGNTIYF. The CDR3, as DNA: TGTGCCAGCAGCTTATTAGCGGGAAACACCATATATTTT.

Comments on this clone: This same CDR3 is encoded by further DNA sequences in the sample. V and J are TRBV5-1 and TRBJ2-5; D is possibly TRBD1 (5 bases). Germline-derived CDR1 and CDR2 are SGHRS and YFSETQ. V shed 5 bases and J shed 2 bases, with 10 bases lying between them. The CDR3 is made up of 13 amino acids. For the CDR3, the DNA is TGCGCCAGCAGAGGGGAAGGACAAGAGACCCAGTACTTC. It encodes CASRGEGQETQYF.

This clone was picked up a small number of times. The CDR3, as DNA: TGCAGCGTTGAACCCCTTTTGCGAGACACTGAAGCTTTCTTT. This encodes CSVEPLLRDTEAFF. V and J are TRBV29-1 and TRBJ1-1, with no clear D. This CDR3 spans 14 amino acids. CDR1 is SQVTM, CDR2 ANQGSEA, per germline. The germline V and J ends were trimmed by 2 bases and 3 bases, with 13 bases remaining between them.

This clone was observed once. The chain links TRBV7-9 to TRBJ1-5; no clear D gene. V was cut by 4 bases and J by 12 bases, with 16 bases left in between. The CDR3 runs 13 residues. Germline V gene lookup returns CDR1 SEHNR and CDR2 FQNEAQ (reference sequence). The CDR3 spells CASSSDGGNFQHF. The CDR3 DNA sequence: TGTGCCAGCAGCTCTGATGGTGGGAACTTCCAGCATTTT.

The rearrangement joins TRBV5-4 to TRBJ2-7, with 9 bases that match TRBD1. V lost 0 bases to trimming and J lost 6 bases; unmatched junction nucleotides: 4. CDR3 size: 14 residues. CDR1 is SGHNT, CDR2 YYREEE, per germline (reference sequence). CDR3 in DNA: TGTGCCAGCAGCTTGGGGAGGACAGGGGCCGAGCAGTACTTC. It specifies CASSLGRTGAEQYF.